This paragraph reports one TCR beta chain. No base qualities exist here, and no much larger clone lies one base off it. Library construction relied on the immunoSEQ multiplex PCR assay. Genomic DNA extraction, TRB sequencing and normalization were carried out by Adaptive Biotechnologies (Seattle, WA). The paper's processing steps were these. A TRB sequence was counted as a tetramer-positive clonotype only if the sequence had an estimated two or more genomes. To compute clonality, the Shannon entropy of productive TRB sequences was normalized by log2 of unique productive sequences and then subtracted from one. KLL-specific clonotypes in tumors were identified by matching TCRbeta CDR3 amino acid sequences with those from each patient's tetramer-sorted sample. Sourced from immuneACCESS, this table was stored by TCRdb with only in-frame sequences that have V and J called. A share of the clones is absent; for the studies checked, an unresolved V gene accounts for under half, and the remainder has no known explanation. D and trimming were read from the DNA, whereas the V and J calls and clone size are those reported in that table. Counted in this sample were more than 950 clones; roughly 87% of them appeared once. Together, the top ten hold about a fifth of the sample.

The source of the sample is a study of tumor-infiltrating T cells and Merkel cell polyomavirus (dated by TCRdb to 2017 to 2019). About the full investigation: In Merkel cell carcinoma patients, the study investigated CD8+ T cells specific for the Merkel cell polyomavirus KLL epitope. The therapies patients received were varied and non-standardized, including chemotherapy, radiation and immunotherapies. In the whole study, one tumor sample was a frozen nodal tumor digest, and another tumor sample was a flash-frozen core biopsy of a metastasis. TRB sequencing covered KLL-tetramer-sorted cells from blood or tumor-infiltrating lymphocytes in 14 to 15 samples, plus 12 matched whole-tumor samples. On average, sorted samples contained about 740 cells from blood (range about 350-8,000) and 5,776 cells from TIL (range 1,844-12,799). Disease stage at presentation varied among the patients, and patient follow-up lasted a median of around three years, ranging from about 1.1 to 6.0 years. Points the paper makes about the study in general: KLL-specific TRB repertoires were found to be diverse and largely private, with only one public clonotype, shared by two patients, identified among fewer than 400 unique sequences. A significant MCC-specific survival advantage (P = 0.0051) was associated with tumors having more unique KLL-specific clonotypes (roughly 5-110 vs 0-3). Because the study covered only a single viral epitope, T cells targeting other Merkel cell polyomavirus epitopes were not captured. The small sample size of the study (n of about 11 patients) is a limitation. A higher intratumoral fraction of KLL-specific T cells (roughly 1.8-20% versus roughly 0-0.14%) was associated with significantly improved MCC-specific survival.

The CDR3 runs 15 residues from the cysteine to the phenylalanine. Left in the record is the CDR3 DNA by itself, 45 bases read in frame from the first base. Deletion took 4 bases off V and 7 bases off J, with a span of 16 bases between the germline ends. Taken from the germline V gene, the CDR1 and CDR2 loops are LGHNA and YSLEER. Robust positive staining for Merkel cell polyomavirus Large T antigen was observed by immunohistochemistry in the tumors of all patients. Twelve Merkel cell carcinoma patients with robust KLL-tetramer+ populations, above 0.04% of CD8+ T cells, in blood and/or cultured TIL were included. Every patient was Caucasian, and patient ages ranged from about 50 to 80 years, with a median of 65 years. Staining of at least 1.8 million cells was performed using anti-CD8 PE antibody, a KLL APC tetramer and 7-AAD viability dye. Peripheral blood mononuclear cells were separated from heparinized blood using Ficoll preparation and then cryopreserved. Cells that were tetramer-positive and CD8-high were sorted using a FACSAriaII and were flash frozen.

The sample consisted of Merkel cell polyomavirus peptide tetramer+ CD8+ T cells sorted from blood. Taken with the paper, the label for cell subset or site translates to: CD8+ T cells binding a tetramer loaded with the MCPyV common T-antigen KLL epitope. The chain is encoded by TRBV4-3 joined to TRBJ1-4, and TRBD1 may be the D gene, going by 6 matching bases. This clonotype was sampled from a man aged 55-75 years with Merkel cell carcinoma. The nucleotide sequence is TGCGCCAGCAGCCGGTTACAGGGTCCGAGTGAAAAACTGTTTTTT. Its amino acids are CASSRLQGPSEKLFF.